This is a list of T cell receptor beta chains from one sample in a study of shared clonotypes between healthy human individuals. Profiled with immunoSEQ multiplex PCR; TCRdb holds only in-frame clones, not every one. The sample lists roughly 2,500,000 clones, roughly 93% seen once, with around 0.4% in the top ten. Sequencing input: naive CD4+ T cells from PBMCs. These TCRs come from a man younger than 35 in good health. Some clones in this sample may be carry-over from other donors' samples. CDR3s include the opening cysteine and the closing phenylalanine or tryptophan. Each record gives: CDR3 protein, CDR3 DNA, D gene, clone size, V gene, J gene. D genes are given only for firm matches. Rows may omit the clone size; those that give it use once, few, many or a size class.

CASTPGQEFYEQYF	TGTGCCAGCACCCCGGGACAGGAATTTTACGAGCAGTACTTC	TRBD1	.	TRBV6-6	TRBJ2-7
CASSFNHEQYF	TGTGCCAGCAGTTTTAACCACGAGCAGTACTTC	.	.	TRBV27	TRBJ2-7
CASSSIIRGREAKNIQYF	TGTGCCAGCAGCTCGATAATCAGGGGGCGCGAGGCCAAAAACATTCAGTACTTC	TRBD1	.	TRBV11-2	TRBJ2-4
CASLPEIGGGEQFF	TGTGCCAGCCTCCCTGAGATAGGGGGGGGTGAGCAGTTCTTC	.	.	TRBV9	TRBJ2-1
CATGGGNTDTQYF	TGTGCCACCGGGGGGGGGAACACAGATACGCAGTATTTT	TRBD2	.	TRBV10-3	TRBJ2-3
CASSLLGNTEAFF	TGTGCCAGTAGCTTGTTGGGGAACACTGAAGCTTTCTTT	.	.	TRBV19	TRBJ1-1
CAWSPDRDHEQYF	TGTGCCTGGAGTCCGGACAGGGACCACGAGCAGTACTTC	TRBD1	.	TRBV30	TRBJ2-7
CASSVGIANTDTQYF	TGTGCCAGCAGCGTAGGGATAGCGAACACAGATACGCAGTATTTT	.	.	TRBV9	TRBJ2-3
CASSKAGRTYEQYF	TGTGCCAGCAGCAAAGCTGGCAGAACATACGAGCAGTACTTC	.	.	TRBV21-1	TRBJ2-7
CASSWRGTERKNIQYF	TGTGCCAGCAGCTGGAGGGGCACGGAAAGGAAAAACATTCAGTACTTC	.	.	TRBV5-6	TRBJ2-4
CASSLNWFSGSLTGELFF	TGTGCCAGCAGCTTAAATTGGTTTAGCGGGAGCTTAACCGGGGAGCTGTTTTTT	TRBD2	once	TRBV7-6	TRBJ2-2
CASSLVGVEQYF	TGTGCCAGCAGCTTAGTGGGGGTCGAGCAGTACTTC	.	few	TRBV11-2	TRBJ2-7
CASSLYGDFTDTQYF	TGTGCCAGCAGTTTATACGGCGACTTCACAGATACGCAGTATTTT	.	.	TRBV27	TRBJ2-3
CASSSGGALVEAFF	TGTGCCAGCAGCTCGGGGGGGGCTCTGGTTGAAGCTTTCTTT	.	.	TRBV7-9	TRBJ1-1
CASSPDGGRGQPQHF	TGTGCCAGCAGCCCTGATGGGGGCAGGGGGCAGCCCCAGCATTTT	TRBD1	once	TRBV7-2	TRBJ1-5
CASSPVYFGGYTF	TGTGCCAGCAGCCCCGTATACTTCGGCGGCTACACCTTC	.	.	TRBV7-2	TRBJ1-2
CASSSLGETQYF	TGTGCCAGCAGTTCGTTAGGGGAGACCCAGTACTTC	.	.	TRBV7-2	TRBJ2-5
CASSLESRAGEQYF	TGCGCCAGCAGCTTGGAGTCCAGGGCGGGAGAGCAGTACTTC	.	.	TRBV5-1	TRBJ2-7
CASSLVAGQTNTEAFF	TGTGCCAGCAGCTTAGTGGCGGGACAGACGAACACTGAAGCTTTCTTT	TRBD1	.	TRBV11-2	TRBJ1-1
CATSGAGELFF	TGTGCCACCAGCGGGGCCGGGGAGCTGTTTTTT	.	.	TRBV15	TRBJ2-2
CASSEDVREDEKLFF	TGTGCCAGCAGCGAGGACGTCCGGGAGGATGAAAAACTGTTTTTT	.	.	TRBV9	TRBJ1-4
CASSGEDRGKYGYTF	TGTGCCAGCAGTGGGGAGGACAGGGGAAAATATGGCTACACCTTC	TRBD1	.	TRBV28	TRBJ1-2
CASSWSPGFNEQFF	TGTGCCAGCAGCTGGAGCCCAGGGTTCAATGAGCAGTTCTTC	.	.	TRBV5-4	TRBJ2-1
CASSDWTGAIGNTIYF	TGTGCCAGCAGTGATTGGACAGGGGCAATTGGAAACACCATATATTTT	TRBD1	.	TRBV2	TRBJ1-3
CASSLNQETQYF	TGTGCCAGCAGCCTAAACCAAGAGACCCAGTACTTC	.	.	TRBV5-6	TRBJ2-5
CASSLAPTIPYEQYF	TGTGCCAGCAGCTTAGCGCCGACTATACCGTACGAGCAGTACTTC	.	.	TRBV7-2	TRBJ2-7
CASSFTQGTEQYF	TGTGCCAGCAGCTTCACCCAGGGGACCGAGCAGTACTTC	.	.	TRBV7-2	TRBJ2-7
CAWIPSGMLTGELFF	TGTGCCTGGATTCCTAGCGGGATGTTGACCGGGGAGCTGTTTTTT	TRBD2	.	TRBV30	TRBJ2-2
CATSRVGPQYF	TGTGCCACCAGCCGGGTGGGTCCGCAGTATTTT	.	.	TRBV15	TRBJ2-3
CTSTAFNEKLFF	TGTACCTCGACAGCCTTCAATGAAAAACTGTTTTTT	.	.	TRBV19	TRBJ1-4
CASSLPGTGVYEQYF	TGTGCCAGCAGTTTACCCGGGACAGGGGTTTACGAGCAGTACTTC	TRBD1	.	TRBV28	TRBJ2-7
CASSHPLDRVGAGANVLTF	TGTGCCAGCAGCCATCCTCTGGACAGGGTCGGTGCTGGGGCCAACGTCCTGACTTTC	TRBD1	.	TRBV14	TRBJ2-6
CASSPSSGRTEAFF	TGTGCCAGCAGCCCCAGTTCCGGTAGGACTGAAGCTTTCTTT	.	.	TRBV5-4	TRBJ1-1
CASSPPGRGPQHF	TGTGCCAGCAGCCCGCCTGGGCGGGGGCCCCAGCATTTT	.	.	TRBV7-9	TRBJ1-5
CASRPYRVRTEAFF	TGTGCCAGCAGGCCATACAGGGTAAGAACTGAAGCTTTCTTT	.	.	TRBV6-5	TRBJ1-1
CASSQNRANTGELFF	TGTGCCAGCTCCCAAAACCGGGCCAACACCGGGGAGCTGTTTTTT	.	once	TRBV18	TRBJ2-2
CASSSGTGSYEQYF	TGCGCCAGCAGCTCCGGGACAGGGAGCTACGAGCAGTACTTC	TRBD1	.	TRBV5-1	TRBJ2-7
CASRTTSGGYNEQFF	TGTGCCAGCAGAACGACTAGCGGGGGGTACAATGAGCAGTTCTTC	TRBD2	.	TRBV28	TRBJ2-1
CASSLETGKETQYF	TGTGCCAGCAGCTTAGAGACAGGGAAAGAGACCCAGTACTTC	TRBD1	.	TRBV11-2	TRBJ2-5
CASSPRDGVYEQYF	TGTGCCAGCAGCCCCCGGGACGGAGTTTACGAGCAGTACTTC	.	.	TRBV5-6	TRBJ2-7
CASTKTGGGGNIQYF	TGTGCCAGTACGAAAACAGGGGGCGGAGGAAACATTCAGTACTTC	TRBD1	.	TRBV19	TRBJ2-4
CASSPRTSGGQETQYF	TGCGCCAGCAGCCCCCGGACTAGCGGGGGGCAAGAGACCCAGTACTTC	TRBD2	.	TRBV5-1	TRBJ2-5
CASRYYRGRVDTEAFF	TGTGCCAGCAGATACTACAGGGGGCGCGTGGACACTGAAGCTTTCTTT	TRBD1	.	TRBV14	TRBJ1-1
CASSRIDNEQFF	TGTGCCAGCAGTCGTATAGACAATGAGCAGTTCTTC	.	.	TRBV2	TRBJ2-1
CASSAGSPLGTGELFF	TGTGCCAGCAGCGCCGGGAGCCCCCTTGGCACCGGGGAGCTGTTTTTT	.	.	TRBV9	TRBJ2-2
CATSRMGLGVAGELFF	TGTGCCACCAGCCGGATGGGTTTGGGGGTAGCCGGGGAGCTGTTTTTT	.	.	TRBV15	TRBJ2-2
CASSEEVAGAKNIQYF	TGTGCCAGCAGTGAAGAGGTAGCGGGAGCCAAAAACATTCAGTACTTC	TRBD2	.	TRBV6-1	TRBJ2-4
CASVGLDEQYF	TGTGCCAGTGTGGGGTTGGACGAGCAGTACTTC	.	once	TRBV2	TRBJ2-7
CASSTSNQPQHF	TGTGCCAGCAGCACAAGCAATCAGCCCCAGCATTTT	.	few	TRBV6-5	TRBJ1-5
CASSLTSPGELFF	TGTGCCAGCAGTTTAACGTCCCCCGGGGAGCTGTTTTTT	.	.	TRBV27	TRBJ2-2
CASSFPGSPGSF	TGTGCCAGCAGCTTCCCGGGCTCCCCCGGGAGCTTC	.	.	TRBV7-9	TRBJ2-7
CASSPQGGGPYGYTF	TGTGCCAGCAGCCCCCAGGGAGGGGGTCCGTATGGCTACACCTTC	.	.	TRBV7-2	TRBJ1-2